Detailed here is one TCR beta chain. Its antigen is unknown. The record has no base qualities; no much larger clone is one base away. These data originate in a study of blood T cell repertoires in COVID-19 (dated by TCRdb to about 2020). Background for the entire study: Samples covering the acute and convalescent phases of COVID-19 were provided by collaborators in the United States, Italy and Spain. The material from the prospective study consisted of cDNA or gDNA derived from T cells, B-cell-depleted T cells, or PBMCs. Samples came from the ongoing ImmuneRACE study (first 160 participants) plus 1,254 subjects from 6 global collaborators. Deeply sampled blood TCRbeta repertoires from subjects exposed to, actively infected with, or recovered from COVID-19 were included in the dataset. Sample metadata almost always included a de-identified subject ID, COVID-19 status, age in years and sex. A freely available public database, intended as a resource for researchers studying the immune response to SARS-CoV-2, is where the repertoires were released. Where available, HLA class I and class II types were taken from metadata supplied by the sample provider and were not determined by assay-based typing. What the work shows at the level of the full study, not this receptor alone: Clinical and demographic metadata were provided uncurated, with the amount varying by source and participant.

The CDR3, from cysteine to phenylalanine, totals 16 residues. Only the CDR3 DNA stays, 48 bases, in frame from base 1. Deletion took 6 bases off V and 0 bases off J, with a span of 16 bases between the germline ends. As encoded in the germline V gene (reference sequence), CDR1 is SEHNR while CDR2 is FQNEAQ. Each collaborating institution followed its own protocols to collect whole blood in K2EDTA tubes. Collaborator samples were shipped for TCRbeta analysis as frozen whole blood, isolated PBMCs, or DNA extracted from either sample type. TCRbeta CDR3 regions were amplified from genomic DNA using the immunoSEQ Assay, a bias-controlled multiplex PCR. The authors' pipeline ran thus. Nucleated cell counts per sample were estimated from amplification of reference gene primers within the assay. To quantify the absolute abundance of each unique TCRbeta CDR3 rearrangement, sequence reads were collapsed and filtered. Productive Simpson clonality was computed per sample as the square root of Simpson's diversity index over productive rearrangements. TCRdb provides this immuneACCESS table in a form limited to in-frame rearrangements. Some clones are lacking; in checked studies, under half of them reflect an unresolved V gene, and why the rest are absent is not known. V, J and clone size are those of that table, while D and trimming were read from the DNA. Counted in this sample were 55,000 to 75,000 clones; roughly nine tenths of them appeared once. The top ten clones comprise approximately 1.5% of the sample.

This receptor was obtained from a man between 60 and 75 years old with acute or convalescent COVID-19. What was sequenced was peripheral blood. The rearrangement combines TRBV7-9 with TRBJ2-3; the D region possibly corresponds to TRBD1 (6 bases align). The nucleotide sequence reads as follows: TGTGCCAGCAGACGAGAGAGGACAGCTAGCACAGATACGCAGTATTTT. Its amino acids are CASRRERTASTDTQYF.